This T cell receptor beta chain was documented in a study of shared clonotypes between healthy human individuals. Overall study context: Used for every donor were three CD4 naive, three CD4 memory, two CD8 naive and one CD8 memory plate.

Sorted subsets were amplified in replicate PCRs using around 220 ng DNA, around 30,000 T cell genomes. In the original workflow: Filtering was not the same, since immunoSEQ gave junction-only sequences without quality scores. The assay was immunoSEQ multiplex PCR, and TCRdb's table has in-frame clones only and misses some. That table gives V, J and clone size, and the DNA gave D and trimming. The sample records about 960,000 clones, approximately 80% being singletons. V was cut by 5 bases and J by 8 bases, with 15 bases left in between. CDR3 size: 13 residues. Germline CDR1 reads MNHNY; CDR2 reads SVGAGI (reference sequence).

The source is a man aged 18 to 29 in good health. The source material was memory CD4+ T cells sorted from blood. Specified subset: CD45RA-negative fraction. The chain employs TRBV6-6 and TRBJ1-2; tentatively, D is TRBD1 (5 bases). The CDR3 protein is CASSGLAPGGYTF. CDR3 sequence (DNA): TGTGCCAGCAGTGGCCTGGCCCCAGGGGGCTACACCTTC.